Following are 11 T cell receptor beta chains from one sample sequenced in a study of blood T cell repertoires in COVID-19. The method was immunoSEQ multiplex PCR; TCRdb's version includes in-frame clones alone and lacks a portion of them. The table records about 340,000 clones, roughly 90% of them present only once. The sample consisted of PBMCs or T cells enriched from blood (not recorded which). These receptors were obtained from a woman in her 30s who had recovered from COVID-19.

The chain couples TRBV7-2 to TRBJ1-1; D is uncertain. V was cut by 0 bases and J by 0 bases, with 5 bases left in between. The CDR3 runs 14 residues. Germline V gene lookup returns CDR1 SGHTA and CDR2 FQGNSA. The CDR3 reads CASSLAAVNTEAFF. The CDR3, as DNA: TGTGCCAGCAGCTTAGCTGCAGTGAACACTGAAGCTTTCTTT. The full variable domain, in which reference TRBV7-2 and TRBJ1-1 provide the parts outside the CDR3, is GAGVSQSPSNKVTEKGKDVELRCDPISGHTALYWYRQSLGQGLEFLIYFQGNSAPDKSGLPSDRFSAERTGGSVSTLTIQRTQQEDSAVYLCASSLAAVNTEAFFGQGTRLTVV.

The gene calls are TRBV7-3 and TRBJ2-1; unclear D gene. The V and J ends lost 2 bases and 0 bases respectively, with 17 bases between them. The CDR3 is 18 residues long. Germline V lookup: CDR1 SGHTA, CDR2 FQGTGA. The CDR3 bases are TGTGCCAGCAGCTTAGGCGCTCGGCGGAAGAGCTCCTACAATGAGCAGTTCTTC. As protein: CASSLGARRKSSYNEQFF.

J is TRBJ2-3 and V is TRBV27; D is perhaps TRBD1 (6 bases). V gave up 4 bases and J gave up 3 bases, with 11 bases separating them. Germline values: CDR1 MNHEY, CDR2 SMNVEV (reference sequence). This CDR3 region has 14 residues. The CDR3 protein is CASSYQGTTDTQYF. As DNA, the CDR3 is TGTGCCAGCAGTTACCAGGGGACGACAGATACGCAGTATTTT.

The chain links TRBV24-1 to TRBJ2-7; D is possibly TRBD2 (6 bases). Trimming cost V 4 bases and J 3 bases, with 12 bases left between them. The germline CDR1 and CDR2 sequences are KGHDR and SFDVKD. This CDR3 has 14 amino acids. CDR3 protein: CATSDAYGGYEQYF. The CDR3 nucleotides are TGTGCCACCAGTGACGCATACGGGGGCTACGAGCAGTACTTC.

This clone was seen just once. The chain employs TRBV28 and TRBJ1-1; D is ambiguous. This CDR3 has 16 residues. From germline, CDR1 is MDHEN and CDR2 SYDVKM. The V end lost 5 bases, the J end lost 3 bases, and 19 bases lay between the germline ends. The CDR3 reads CASSAPSGGRHTEAFF. The CDR3 coding sequence is TGTGCCAGCAGTGCCCCGTCGGGAGGAAGGCACACTGAAGCTTTCTTT.

This chain uses TRBV9 with TRBJ2-3, with 8 bases fitting TRBD2. The trim removed 3 bases at V and 1 base at J, leaving 7 bases unmatched. The V gene's germline CDR1 is SGDLS and CDR2 YYNGEE. The CDR3 covers 16 residues. The CDR3 DNA is TGTGCCAGCAGCGCTCACCGAGCGGGGGGCACAGATACGCAGTATTTT. It codes for CASSAHRAGGTDTQYF.

This chain joins TRBV6-5 and TRBJ2-1; 9 nucleotides align to TRBD2. The CDR3 length is 15 residues. Trimming took 6 bases from V and 5 from J; bases not matched to a gene: 8. Germline CDR1 reads MNHEY; CDR2 reads SVGAGI. The CDR3 DNA is TGTGCCAGCAGCACCGCGGGGGGGCCCAACAATGAGCAGTTCTTC. Amino acid sequence: CASSTAGGPNNEQFF.

The V call is TRBV28, the J call TRBJ1-1; D is unresolved. From germline, CDR1 is MDHEN and CDR2 SYDVKM. V was pared by 6 bases and J by 3 bases, with 14 bases between. There are 14 residues in the CDR3. The CDR3, as DNA: TGTGCCAGCAGCGGAATAGGGAGGGACACTGAAGCTTTCTTT. Amino acids: CASSGIGRDTEAFF. The entire variable domain, with the rest obtained from reference TRBV28 and TRBJ1-1, is as follows: DVKVTQSSRYLVKRTGEKVFLECVQDMDHENMFWYRQDPGLGLRLIYFSYDVKMKEKGDIPEGYSVSREKKERFSLILESASTNQTSMYLCASSGIGRDTEAFFGQGTRLTVV.

CDR3 sequence reads: CASSQAGTSGAYEQYF. CDR3 bases: TGTGCCAGCAGCCAAGCAGGGACTAGCGGCGCCTACGAGCAGTACTTC. The chain has TRBV4-2 and TRBJ2-7, with 11 bases identical to TRBD2. The germline CDR1 and CDR2 sequences are LGHNA and YNFKEQ. The junction had 4 bases not matched to a gene; V was cut back by 1 base and J by 2 bases. The CDR3 covers 16 residues.

As for this clone: An end of the junction does not agree with germline; a read error may underlie this. The V call is TRBV11-2, the J call TRBJ1-4, with TRBD1 matching over 9 bases. Germline-derived CDR1 and CDR2 are SGHAT and FQNNGV. The CDR3 sequence is 16 residues long. The CDR3 coding sequence is TGTGCCAGCAGTTCCCCTAACAGGGGGCATTCCTCAAATCTGATCTTT. Protein: CASSSPNRGHSSNLIF. Based on the CDR3 plus reference TRBV11-2 and TRBJ1-4, the full variable domain is EAGVAQSPRYKIIEKRQSVAFWCNPISGHATLYWYQQILGQGPKLLIQFQNNGVVDDSQLPKDRFSAERLKGVDSTLKIQPAKLEDSAVYLCASSSPNRGHSSNLIFGSGTQLSVL.

The rearrangement uses TRBV5-1 and TRBJ1-3; tentatively, D is TRBD1 (6 bases). The CDR3 is 15 residues long. From germline, CDR1 is SGHRS and CDR2 YFSETQ. V was pared by 3 bases and J by 8 bases, with 18 bases between. CDR3 coding DNA: TGCGCCAGCAGCTCCCTCGGAGCAGGGGTGGACACCATATATTTT. Translating it yields CASSSLGAGVDTIYF.